This entry lists 10 T cell receptor beta chains sequenced from one sample in a study of glioma-infiltrating T cells. TCR alpha and beta CDR3 regions were amplified from RNA using iRepertoire nested multiplex PCR. TCRdb called the multiplex PCR reads again in MiXCR, with one record for every CDR3 protein. The sample lists around 390,000 distinct CDR3 sequences, roughly 41% seen once, with around 12% in the top ten. Sequencing was carried out using glioma tissue, nonneoplastic brain tissue, or PBMCs (not recorded which). The receptors derive from a human donor with low-grade glioma or glioblastoma, undergoing nonglioma brain surgery, or in good health (not recorded which).

This clonotype was detected only a few times. The chain is built from TRBV28 and TRBJ2-1, with 13 bases identical to TRBD2. V dropped 2 bases and J dropped 6; count of bases not matched to a gene: 1. The CDR3 loop spans 15 amino acids. Germline CDR1 reads MDHEN; CDR2 reads SYDVKM. The CDR3 DNA is TGTGCCAGCAGTTTAGGGACTAGCGGGGCCAATGAGCAGTTCTTC. Its translation is CASSLGTSGANEQFF.

Comment on this clonotype: A single base separates this from a much larger clone, so it may be a read error. The chain recombines TRBV20-1 with TRBJ2-1, with D perhaps TRBD1 or TRBD2 (5 bases each). Germline V gene data show CDR1 as DFQATT and CDR2 as SNEGSKA (reference sequence). Deletions cut 0 bases from V and 7 bases from J, with 19 bases between. This CDR3 is built from 16 residues. The CDR3 DNA follows: TGCAGTGCTAGAGAGCCAACCGGGGCCCACGAGAATGAGCAGTTCTTC. Amino acid sequence: CSAREPTGAHENEQFF.

The chain links TRBV28 to TRBJ2-7, with 7 bases identical to TRBD2. This CDR3 is built from 16 residues. CDR1 MDHEN and CDR2 SYDVKM come from the germline V gene. Germline trimming cut 4 bases from V and 6 bases from J; bases unmatched to any gene: 15. Here the CDR3 DNA reads TGTGCCAGCAGTTATCTCGGGAGGCTTCCAGGGTCCGAGCAGTACTTC. It codes for CASSYLGRLPGSEQYF.

There are a few counts of this clonotype. Given a much more abundant clone one base away, this may be a read error. The chain employs TRBV6-2 or TRBV6-3 and TRBJ1-1, with 8 bases matching TRBD1. This CDR3 has 14 residues. Germline V gives CDR1 MNHEY, CDR2 SVGEGT. V lost 6 bases, J lost 4 bases, and 7 bases stayed unmatched. The CDR3 region has the DNA TGTGCCAGCAGAGAGAGACAGGGGAGCACTGAAGCTTTCTTT. Encoded protein: CASRERQGSTEAFF.

This clonotype was recorded a few times. V and J are TRBV20-1 and TRBJ1-5, with 8 bases matching TRBD1. V shed 6 bases and J 6 bases; nucleotides not matched to a gene: 7. The CDR3 contains 13 residues. Germline V gene data show CDR1 as DFQATT and CDR2 as SNEGSKA (reference sequence). CDR3 nucleotide sequence: TGCAGTGCCCTTGACAGGGGAATTCAGCCCCAGCATTTT. The encoded protein is CSALDRGIQPQHF.

This clonotype was counted many times. The chain links TRBV6-2 or TRBV6-3 to TRBJ1-5; D may be TRBD1 (6 bases). Germline CDR1 reads MNHEY; CDR2 reads SVGEGT. This CDR3 comprises 12 residues. Trimming removed 6 bases at V and 6 bases at J, with 9 bases between. Written as DNA, the CDR3 is TGTGCCAGCAGGGACAGTTTTCAGCCCCAGCATTTT. Protein sequence: CASRDSFQPQHF.

This clonotype turned up a few times. The V call is TRBV28, the J call TRBJ1-1; D might be TRBD1 (6 bases). This CDR3 has 13 amino acids. Germline CDR1 is MDHEN and CDR2 is SYDVKM. The germline V and J ends were trimmed by 5 bases and 8 bases, with 15 bases remaining between them. CDR3 nucleotide sequence: TGTGCCAGCAGTCCCCCTAAGGGGGGCGAAGCTTTCTTT. This translates into CASSPPKGGEAFF.

Notes on this clonotype: Just one base apart from a much larger clone, this may be a read error. V is TRBV6-2 or TRBV6-3 and J is TRBJ2-3, with D perhaps TRBD1 or TRBD2 (5 bases each). Trimming cost V 5 bases and J 6 bases, with 18 bases left between them. This CDR3 is 15 amino acids long. Germline CDR1 and CDR2: MNHEY and SVGEGT. The CDR3 nucleotides read TGTGCCAGCAGTCGAGGGGCTCCCTGGGCGGATACGCAGTATTTT. Translated: CASSRGAPWADTQYF.

About this clonotype itself: A much larger clone is a single base away; this may be a read error. The V gene is TRBV6-2 or TRBV6-3, the J gene TRBJ1-2, with D tentatively TRBD1 (5 bases). V dropped 7 bases and J dropped 2 bases, with 20 bases sitting between them. CDR1 MNHEY and CDR2 SVGEGT come from the germline V gene. The CDR3 runs to 16 residues. CDR3 bases: TGTGCCAGCACCGGATTGGGGCGGCGGACGAACTATGGCTACACCTTC. Protein product: CASTGLGRRTNYGYTF.

Of note for this clonotype: The junction and the germline gene differ at one end; a read error may be behind it. CDR3 in amino acids: CASSISPDSNEKVFF. DNA for the CDR3: TGTGCCAGCAGTATCAGTCCGGACAGTAATGAAAAAGTGTTTTTT. The chain joins TRBV7-2 to TRBJ1-4, with D possibly TRBD1 on 6 matching bases. Germline V gene sequence: CDR1 SGHTA, CDR2 FQGNSA. This CDR3 spans 15 amino acids.